Following are 20 T cell receptor beta chains from one sample sequenced in a study of PD-L1 blockade in urothelial cancer. Time point here: pretreatment peripheral blood. The repertoire was sequenced with immunoSEQ multiplex PCR; TCRdb's copy has only in-frame clones and lacks some. The sample contains about 79,000 clones, around 85% of which appear only once. Sequences were derived from PBMCs, sampled around atezolizumab (anti-PD-L1) treatment. These receptors were obtained from a man between 60 and 70 years old with urothelial cancer.

The chain carries TRBV7-8 and TRBJ2-3; 8 bases are a match to TRBD1. The V and J ends lost 1 base and 0 bases, in that order; junction bases with no gene match: 6. The germline CDR1 and CDR2 sequences are SGHVS and FQNEAQ. The CDR3 totals 17 residues. The CDR3 loop reads CASSLVGTGPSTDTQYF. The CDR3 DNA sequence: TGTGCCAGCAGCTTAGTGGGGACAGGACCCAGCACAGATACGCAGTATTTT.

The chain employs TRBV2 and TRBJ2-1; a weak D match, TRBD2 (5 bases). Germline CDR1 SNHLY, CDR2 FYNNEI. V dropped 5 bases and J dropped 9 bases, with 11 bases sitting between them. This CDR3 is built from 12 residues. For the CDR3, the DNA is TGTGCCAGCAGTACCGACTATCCTGAGCAGTTCTTC. Translating it yields CASSTDYPEQFF.

V usage is TRBV7-3 and J usage is TRBJ2-7; 11 positions agree with TRBD2. This CDR3 contains 18 residues. Unmatched junction bases numbered 15, after V lost 5 bases and J lost 3 bases. Germline CDR1 reads SGHTA; CDR2 reads FQGTGA. CDR3 DNA: TGTGCCAGCAGCCCAACTAGCGGGGGCATAAAAGGGTTCTACGAGCAGTACTTC. Protein: CASSPTSGGIKGFYEQYF. Together with reference TRBV7-3 and TRBJ2-7, the CDR3 gives the full variable domain: GAGVSQTPSNKVTEKGKYVELRCDPISGHTALYWYRQSLGQGPEFLIYFQGTGAADDSGLPNDRFFAVRPEGSVSTLKIQRTERGDSAVYLCASSPTSGGIKGFYEQYFGPGTRLTVT.

The rearrangement links TRBV9 to TRBJ2-5, with D perhaps TRBD1 (6 bases). Trimming stripped 3 bases from V and 8 bases from J, with 23 bases between. Looked up from germline, CDR1 is SGDLS and CDR2 is YYNGEE. The CDR3 totals 16 residues. The CDR3 DNA follows: TGTGCCAGCAGCGAGGGTGGGGGCAGGGCGATCGGTACCCAGTACTTC. Residues: CASSEGGGRAIGTQYF.

The genes are TRBV15 and TRBJ2-3, with 9 bases matching TRBD1. V was clipped by 6 bases and J by 7 bases; unmatched bases: 11. The germline V gene encodes CDR1 LNHNV and CDR2 YYDKDF (reference sequence). The CDR3 has 15 residues. The CDR3 loop reads CATSYGQGLGNTQYF. The CDR3 DNA sequence: TGTGCCACCAGTTACGGACAGGGGTTGGGCAATACGCAGTATTTT.

The chain uses TRBV19 and TRBJ1-2; 7 nucleotides agree with TRBD1. Germline CDR1 and CDR2: LNHDA and SQIVND (reference sequence). The CDR3 has 15 residues. V dropped 4 bases and J dropped 2; count of bases not matched to a gene: 7. The CDR3 nucleotides are TGTGCCAGTAGTACTACCGGGACAGCAAACTATGGCTACACCTTC. This gives the protein CASSTTGTANYGYTF.

The V and J genes are TRBV19 and TRBJ2-3; 7 positions agree with TRBD1. This CDR3 is 15 amino acids long. The V gene's germline CDR1 is LNHDA and CDR2 SQIVND (reference sequence). Trimming took 9 bases from V and 5 from J; bases not matched to a gene: 14. CDR3 coding DNA: TGTGCCAGCAGGAAAGCCGGGACAGTAAGAGATACGCAGTATTTT. Protein product: CASRKAGTVRDTQYF.

The chain joins TRBV27 to TRBJ1-2, with 9 nucleotides matching TRBD1. After removal of 2 bases from V and 7 bases from J, the junction contained 2 bases not matched to a gene. Germline CDR1 MNHEY, CDR2 SMNVEV (reference sequence). The length of the CDR3 is 13 residues. CDR3 amino acids: CASSLGQGSGYTF. The CDR3 DNA is TGTGCCAGCAGTTTAGGACAGGGGTCTGGCTACACCTTC.

About this clone: This sample also contains other DNA sequences that code for the same CDR3. The CDR3 DNA reads TGTGCCAGCAGCCCCAGCGGCGGAAACACCATATATTTT. Its translation: CASSPSGGNTIYF. The J gene is TRBJ1-3, the V gene TRBV7-9; D remains unclear. Trimming took 5 bases from V and 4 from J, leaving 9 bases between them. The CDR3 runs to 13 residues. Germline V gene data show CDR1 as SEHNR and CDR2 as FQNEAQ (reference sequence).

This clone appeared once. The V and J genes are TRBV9 and TRBJ1-4; no definite D call. The CDR3 has 15 residues. Germline assignment: CDR1 SGDLS and CDR2 YYNGEE. The germline V and J ends were trimmed by 0 bases and 8 bases, with 14 bases remaining between them. This CDR3 is CASSVEGGSVEKLFF. CDR3 sequence (DNA): TGTGCCAGCAGCGTAGAAGGCGGGTCGGTCGAAAAACTGTTTTTT.

J is TRBJ2-5 and V is TRBV7-2, with 9 bases fitting TRBD1. Germline lookup yields CDR1 SGHTA and CDR2 FQGNSA. The CDR3 totals 15 residues. The J segment lost 5 bases and the V segment lost 5 bases, leaving 9 bases of the junction unmatched. CDR3 in amino acids: CASSVHSGTGETQYF. In nucleotides, the CDR3 is TGTGCCAGCAGCGTACACTCCGGGACAGGGGAGACCCAGTACTTC.

The chain uses TRBV30 and TRBJ2-7; tentative D call: TRBD2 (5 bases). Germline V gene sequence: CDR1 GTSNPN, CDR2 SVGIG (reference sequence). The CDR3 consists of 8 residues. V was pared by 5 bases and J by 9 bases, with 5 bases between. The CDR3 protein is CAWGGQYF. The DNA of the CDR3 is TGTGCCTGGGGAGGGCAGTACTTC.

The genes are TRBV30 and TRBJ1-3; 10 bases are a match to TRBD1. The CDR3 contains 15 residues. CDR1 is GTSNPN, CDR2 SVGIG, per germline (reference sequence). J lost 9 bases, V lost 3 bases, and 11 bases had no gene match. CDR3 sequence reads: CAWSRDRGREFTIYF. CDR3 nucleotides: TGTGCCTGGAGCCGCGACAGGGGGCGAGAGTTCACCATATATTTT.

The chain couples TRBV5-1 to TRBJ2-3, with 12 bases fitting TRBD2. CDR3 size: 17 residues. The V gene end was trimmed by 4 bases and the J gene end by 3 bases; junction bases not matched to a gene: 9. Germline CDR1 and CDR2: SGHRS and YFSETQ. CDR3 sequence reads: CASSRGLAGFGTDTQYF. In DNA form, the CDR3 reads TGCGCCAGCAGCCGCGGACTAGCGGGGTTCGGAACAGATACGCAGTATTTT.

This chain connects TRBV5-4 to TRBJ2-1; 15 bases map to TRBD2. The J segment lost 0 bases and the V segment lost 6 bases, leaving 10 bases of the junction unmatched. The CDR3 runs to 19 residues. Germline-derived CDR1 and CDR2 are SGHNT and YYREEE (reference sequence). CDR3 in amino acids: CASTEGLAGGRSSYNEQFF. The CDR3 nucleotides read TGTGCCAGCACCGAGGGACTAGCGGGGGGTCGGAGCTCCTACAATGAGCAGTTCTTC. The full variable domain, completed using reference TRBV5-4 and TRBJ2-1, is ETGVTQSPTHLIKTRGQQVTLRCSSQSGHNTVSWYQQALGQGPQFIFQYYREEENGRGNFPPRFSGLQFPNYSSELNVNALELDDSALYLCASTEGLAGGRSSYNEQFFGPGTRLTVL.

The gene calls are TRBV2 and TRBJ2-6, with 8 bases that match TRBD1. Germline-derived CDR1 and CDR2 are SNHLY and FYNNEI. V was clipped by 8 bases and J by 1 base; unmatched bases: 16. The CDR3 contains 19 residues. Here the CDR3 DNA reads TGTGCCAGCGGGGGACAGGTACGGTCCCATCTTTCTGGGGCCAACGTCCTGACTTTC. Protein product: CASGGQVRSHLSGANVLTF.

The genes are TRBV5-1 and TRBJ1-5; 7 bases are shared with TRBD1. The trim removed 4 bases at V and 4 bases at J, leaving 5 bases unmatched. The CDR3 is 14 residues long. Looked up from germline, CDR1 is SGHRS and CDR2 is YFSETQ. CDR3 loop: CASSTGQVNQPQHF. The DNA of the CDR3 is TGCGCCAGCAGCACCGGACAGGTGAATCAGCCCCAGCATTTT.

The V call is TRBV7-9, the J call TRBJ2-1; possible D gene TRBD1, 5 bases. Germline loops: CDR1 SEHNR, CDR2 FQNEAQ (reference sequence). The CDR3 runs to 14 residues. V was trimmed by 7 bases and J by 3 bases, leaving 13 bases between them. The CDR3 DNA is TGTGCCAGCATCTCCAGGGTGAACTACAATGAGCAGTTCTTC. As protein: CASISRVNYNEQFF.

This chain joins TRBV30 and TRBJ2-3; a weak D match, TRBD1 (6 bases). V lost 8 bases to trimming and J lost 0 bases, with 12 bases between them. CDR1 and CDR2 from the germline V gene are GTSNPN and SVGIG (reference sequence). This CDR3 has 13 residues. The DNA of the CDR3 is TGTGCCCTGGTGGACAGTAGCACAGATACGCAGTATTTT. Translating it yields CALVDSSTDTQYF.

In this sample, this clone turned up a few times. The chain has TRBV7-9 and TRBJ1-6; no clear D. V was cut by 0 bases and J by 6 bases, with 9 bases left in between. The CDR3 runs 15 residues. CDR1 and CDR2 (germline): SEHNR, FQNEAQ (reference sequence). In nucleotides, the CDR3 is TGTGCCAGCAGCTTAGCGGCAGTATTTAATTCACCCCTCCACTTT. It is translated as CASSLAAVFNSPLHF.